A single sample gave rise to the 29 T cell receptor beta chains below, sequenced in a study of blood T cell repertoires in COVID-19. Some clones are missing from TCRdb's copy, which holds only in-frame ones; the method was immunoSEQ multiplex PCR. The sample has about 49,000 clones, approximately 80% seen once. Sequenced material: peripheral blood. The receptors were sampled from a woman of 80 years or more with COVID-19, enrolled during active disease.

CDR3 region: CANNPGQGTEAFF. In DNA form, the CDR3 reads TGTGCCAACAATCCGGGACAGGGTACTGAAGCTTTCTTT. The chain couples TRBV2 to TRBJ1-1; TRBD1 matches 9 bases. Trimming at V came to 10 bases and at J to 5 bases, leaving 8 bases not matched to a gene. CDR3 length: 13 amino acids. From germline, CDR1 is SNHLY and CDR2 FYNNEI. The full variable domain, its missing parts supplied by reference TRBV2 and TRBJ1-1, is EPEVTQTPSHQVTQMGQEVILRCVPISNHLYFYWYRQILGQKVEFLVSFYNNEISEKSEIFDDQFSVERPDGSNFTLKIRSTKLEDSAMYFCANNPGQGTEAFFGQGTRLTVV.

The rearrangement uses TRBV19 and TRBJ1-1; maybe TRBD1 (6 bases). Germline values: CDR1 LNHDA, CDR2 SQIVND (reference sequence). V lost 2 bases and J lost 3, with 7 bases in between. The CDR3 totals 13 residues. CDR3 in DNA: TGTGCCAGTAGTATACAGGGGTACACTGAAGCTTTCTTT. It yields the protein CASSIQGYTEAFF.

This chain joins TRBV9 and TRBJ2-7; TRBD2 agrees at 7 bases. There are 16 residues in the CDR3. The J segment lost 1 base and the V segment lost 5 bases, leaving 12 bases of the junction unmatched. CDR1 and CDR2 from the germline V gene are SGDLS and YYNGEE. This CDR3 is CASRSVGGSGSYEQYF. CDR3 sequence (DNA): TGTGCCAGCAGGTCCGTCGGCGGGAGTGGGTCCTACGAGCAGTACTTC.

The rearrangement links TRBV30 to TRBJ2-2; 7 bases fit TRBD2. With 7 bases clipped from V and 1 base from J, the junction kept 6 bases outside the gene matches. Germline V gene lookup returns CDR1 GTSNPN and CDR2 SVGIG (reference sequence). The CDR3 is 14 residues long. This CDR3 is CALIGRENTGELFF. The CDR3 DNA sequence: TGTGCCTTAATTGGGAGGGAGAACACCGGGGAGCTGTTTTTT.

The chain recombines TRBV7-8 with TRBJ2-7; the D is unclear. CDR3 size: 11 residues. Trimming removed 5 bases from V and 2 bases from J, with 4 bases in between. CDR1 is SGHVS, CDR2 FQNEAQ, per germline. CDR3 protein: CASSPAYEQYF. The CDR3 DNA sequence: TGTGCCAGCAGCCCCGCCTACGAGCAGTACTTC.

The chain has TRBV2 and TRBJ2-7, with 15 bases matching TRBD2. Germline lookup yields CDR1 SNHLY and CDR2 FYNNEI. With V trimmed by 4 bases and J by 5 bases, 12 bases remained unmatched. The CDR3 length is 18 residues. CDR3 sequence (DNA): TGTGCCAGCAGTGGAACCAGGGGACTAGCGGGAGGTTTTAACGAGCAGTACTTC. Its protein is CASSGTRGLAGGFNEQYF.

The chain employs TRBV5-1 and TRBJ1-6; D remains ambiguous. CDR3 size: 14 residues. CDR1 SGHRS and CDR2 YFSETQ come from the germline V gene. V lost 0 bases and J 6 bases, leaving 7 bases between the germline ends. The CDR3: CASSLGGLNSPLHF. CDR3 bases: TGCGCCAGCAGCTTGGGAGGACTTAATTCACCCCTCCACTTT.

The chain uses TRBV11-2 and TRBJ1-2; D is unresolved. This CDR3 is built from 12 residues. The germline V and J ends were trimmed by 0 bases and 8 bases, with 7 bases remaining between them. Germline V gene data show CDR1 as SGHAT and CDR2 as FQNNGV. CDR3 bases: TGTGCCAGCAGCTTAGAGAGGATAGGCTACACCTTC. Translated: CASSLERIGYTF.

The rearrangement joins TRBV5-6 to TRBJ2-7, with D maybe TRBD1 (5 bases). V lost 0 bases and J lost 6, with 19 bases in between. The CDR3 is made up of 16 amino acids. CDR1 SGHDT and CDR2 YYEEEE come from the germline V gene. This CDR3 reads CASSLAVRQGWLEQYF. The CDR3 DNA follows: TGTGCCAGCAGCTTGGCCGTCCGGCAGGGTTGGCTCGAGCAGTACTTC.

Only a few counts were recorded for this clone. This chain uses TRBV4-1 with TRBJ2-7, with TRBD1 matching 11 bases. V dropped 3 bases and J dropped 6; count of bases not matched to a gene: 10. The CDR3 length is 16 residues. The germline CDR1 and CDR2 sequences are MGHRA and YSYEKL. This CDR3 is CASSHYPGQGGFEQYF. In nucleotides, the CDR3 is TGCGCCAGCAGCCATTATCCGGGACAGGGGGGGTTCGAGCAGTACTTC.

This clone was observed a single time. The rearrangement joins TRBV27 to TRBJ2-3; 9 bases fit TRBD2. V trimming: 7 bases; J trimming: 3 bases; junction bases outside the gene matches: 11. Germline V gives CDR1 MNHEY, CDR2 SMNVEV (reference sequence). The CDR3 sequence is 16 residues long. In DNA, the CDR3 is TGTGCCAGCACCCCTCTCGACCTAGCGGGAACAGATACGCAGTATTTT. The encoded protein is CASTPLDLAGTDTQYF.

The chain joins TRBV6-5 to TRBJ2-3; D might be TRBD2 (6 bases). The V gene lost 6 bases and the J gene lost 0 bases, with 10 bases spanning the gap. CDR3 length equals 14 residues. Germline CDR1 and CDR2: MNHEY and SVGAGI. The CDR3: CASRRDFSTDTQYF. In DNA, the CDR3 is TGTGCCAGCAGGCGGGACTTTAGCACAGATACGCAGTATTTT.

The chain links TRBV6-5 to TRBJ1-4; D not certain. This CDR3 has 16 residues. Trimming took off 2 bases at V and 7 bases at J, with 17 bases between the two ends. From germline, CDR1 is MNHEY and CDR2 SVGAGI. The CDR3 nucleotides are TGTGCCAGCAGTTACCGCGCAAAGGGTGGAGGTGAAAAACTGTTTTTT. Residues: CASSYRAKGGGEKLFF.

The V and J genes are TRBV19 and TRBJ1-5; 9 bases are a match to TRBD1. The CDR3 consists of 15 residues. V shed 6 bases, J shed 6 bases, and the junction held 9 bases outside the gene matches. CDR1 and CDR2 from the germline V gene are LNHDA and SQIVND (reference sequence). As DNA, the CDR3 is TGTGCCAGTAGAAAAACAGGGGGCGCTGGTCAGCCCCAGCATTTT. Protein product: CASRKTGGAGQPQHF.

This clone appeared once. The chain has TRBV5-1 and TRBJ2-1, with TRBD2 matching 10 bases. The CDR3 runs to 15 residues. The ends lost 5 bases at V and 7 bases at J; junction bases unmatched: 9. Germline assignment: CDR1 SGHRS and CDR2 YFSETQ. CDR3 region: CASSQEGLASNEQFF. The CDR3 bases are TGCGCCAGCAGTCAAGAGGGACTAGCGTCTAATGAGCAGTTCTTC.

V is TRBV7-6 and J is TRBJ2-1; TRBD2 matches at 7 bases. The CDR3 spans 16 residues. CDR1 and CDR2 from the germline V gene are SGHVS and FNYEAQ. With 3 bases clipped from V and 0 bases from J, the junction kept 5 bases outside the gene matches. The CDR3 here is CASSFTSASSYNEQFF. CDR3 sequence (DNA): TGTGCCAGCAGCTTTACTAGCGCCAGCTCCTACAATGAGCAGTTCTTC.

The V gene is TRBV19, the J gene TRBJ2-7; TRBD2 aligns across 8 bases. Trimming took 3 bases from V and 5 from J; bases not matched to a gene: 6. The CDR3 spans 14 residues. Germline values: CDR1 LNHDA, CDR2 SQIVND (reference sequence). The CDR3 is CASSMVAGINEQYF. CDR3 nucleotides: TGTGCCAGTAGTATGGTAGCGGGGATTAACGAGCAGTACTTC. The full variable domain, completed using reference TRBV19 and TRBJ2-7, is DGGITQSPKYLFRKEGQNVTLSCEQNLNHDAMYWYRQDPGQGLRLIYYSQIVNDFQKGDIAEGYSVSREKKESFPLTVTSAQKNPTAFYLCASSMVAGINEQYFGPGTRLTVT.

The gene calls are TRBV2 and TRBJ2-1; 10 bases match TRBD2. Trimming removed 3 bases from V and 7 bases from J; junction bases left unmatched: 9. This CDR3 has 16 amino acids. Germline V CDR1 and CDR2: SNHLY, FYNNEI. CDR3 in DNA: TGTGCCAGCAGTGAGTTTTTTGTACTAGCGGGGAATGAGCAGTTCTTC. Translation gives CASSEFFVLAGNEQFF.

The chain joins TRBV4-1 to TRBJ2-1; 14 bases map to TRBD2. This CDR3 is 18 amino acids long. CDR1 MGHRA and CDR2 YSYEKL come from the germline V gene. The V and J ends lost 0 bases and 6 bases, in that order; junction bases with no gene match: 7. CDR3 DNA: TGCGCCAGCAGCCAAGATGGGGGGACTAGCGGGAGTATCAATGAGCAGTTCTTC. Translating gives CASSQDGGTSGSINEQFF.

The table lists this clone with a count of one. This sequence joins TRBV6-5 and TRBJ2-2; possible D gene TRBD1, 5 bases. The CDR3 length is 13 residues. Trimming shortened V by 7 bases and J by 4 bases, and 10 bases separated the two germline ends. Germline loops: CDR1 MNHEY, CDR2 SVGAGI. CDR3: CASISGLTGELFF. The CDR3 DNA reads as TGTGCCAGCATATCAGGGCTCACCGGGGAGCTGTTTTTT.

The rearrangement joins TRBV7-3 to TRBJ2-3, with 13 bases identical to TRBD2. The CDR3 is 14 amino acids. V lost 5 bases and J lost 9; bases outside the gene matches: 5. The germline V gene has CDR1 SGHTA and CDR2 FQGTGA. The CDR3 loop reads CASSPGLAGETQYF. The CDR3 DNA follows: TGTGCCAGCAGCCCCGGACTAGCGGGAGAAACGCAGTATTTT.

CDR3 in amino acids: CAAWALAGGPYEQYF. In DNA, the CDR3 is TGTGCCGCTTGGGCGTTGGCGGGAGGACCCTACGAGCAGTACTTC. The chain is built from TRBV24-1 and TRBJ2-7, with 8 bases matching TRBD2. The germline gives CDR1 KGHDR, CDR2 SFDVKD. This CDR3 has 15 amino acids. V was clipped by 12 bases and J by 2 bases; unmatched bases: 14.

V gene TRBV12-3 or TRBV12-4 combines with J gene TRBJ1-5, with 7 nucleotides matching TRBD1. The CDR3 runs 13 residues. V trimming: 7 bases; J trimming: 5 bases; junction bases outside the gene matches: 5. CDR3: CASTVGGHQPQHF. The DNA of the CDR3 is TGTGCCAGCACCGTAGGGGGCCATCAGCCCCAGCATTTT.

There are a few counts of this clone. The CDR3 here is CASSPGQENQPQHF. As DNA, the CDR3 is TGTGCCAGCTCACCGGGACAGGAGAATCAGCCCCAGCATTTT. V usage is TRBV18 and J usage is TRBJ1-5; TRBD1 matches at 8 bases. Unmatched junction bases numbered 2, after V lost 3 bases and J lost 4 bases. Germline assignment: CDR1 KGHSH and CDR2 LQKENI. CDR3 length: 14 residues.

Only a few counts were recorded for this clone. The genes are TRBV14 and TRBJ2-6, with D possibly matching TRBD2 (6 bases). Trimming left V 3 bases short and J 0 bases short, with 24 bases between. CDR3 size: 21 residues. CDR1 is SGHDN and CDR2 is FVKESK in the germline V gene. As DNA, the CDR3 is TGTGCCAGCAGCCAGTTCCTCTCTTGGGGGGACGGAAGCTCTGGGGCCAACGTCCTGACTTTC. Protein sequence: CASSQFLSWGDGSSGANVLTF.

This clone was observed a single time. The CDR3 coding sequence is TGCGCCAGCAGCGGGACAGGGGATCGGTACGAGCAGTACTTC. Amino acids: CASSGTGDRYEQYF. This rearrangement joins TRBV5-1 to TRBJ2-7, with TRBD1 matching 10 bases. The V and J ends lost 4 bases and 4 bases, in that order; junction bases with no gene match: 5. Germline V gives CDR1 SGHRS, CDR2 YFSETQ. This CDR3 has 14 amino acids.

V usage is TRBV5-1 and J usage is TRBJ2-5, with D tentatively TRBD2 (6 bases). The CDR3 covers 13 residues. Trimming stripped 2 bases from V and 4 bases from J, with 9 bases between. In germline, CDR1 is SGHRS, CDR2 YFSETQ. CDR3 amino acids: CASSFRESETQYF. The CDR3 DNA follows: TGCGCCAGCAGCTTTCGGGAGTCAGAGACCCAGTACTTC.

This clone showed up just once. This sequence joins TRBV27 and TRBJ1-1; D gene uncertain. The CDR3 extends over 15 amino acids. Germline-derived CDR1 and CDR2 are MNHEY and SMNVEV (reference sequence). Trimming took off 5 bases at V and 8 bases at J, with 21 bases between the two ends. CDR3 sequence reads: CASSPRSERVPEAFF. The CDR3 bases are TGTGCCAGCAGTCCAAGGTCGGAGAGAGTGCCGGAAGCTTTCTTT.

This clone was detected a few times. The chain couples TRBV14 to TRBJ2-5; D unclear. V shed 3 bases and J shed 5 bases, with 13 bases lying between them. CDR3 length: 14 residues. From germline, CDR1 is SGHDN and CDR2 FVKESK. CDR3: CASSHPRGRETQYF. CDR3 nucleotides: TGTGCCAGCAGCCATCCTCGCGGTCGGGAGACCCAGTACTTC.